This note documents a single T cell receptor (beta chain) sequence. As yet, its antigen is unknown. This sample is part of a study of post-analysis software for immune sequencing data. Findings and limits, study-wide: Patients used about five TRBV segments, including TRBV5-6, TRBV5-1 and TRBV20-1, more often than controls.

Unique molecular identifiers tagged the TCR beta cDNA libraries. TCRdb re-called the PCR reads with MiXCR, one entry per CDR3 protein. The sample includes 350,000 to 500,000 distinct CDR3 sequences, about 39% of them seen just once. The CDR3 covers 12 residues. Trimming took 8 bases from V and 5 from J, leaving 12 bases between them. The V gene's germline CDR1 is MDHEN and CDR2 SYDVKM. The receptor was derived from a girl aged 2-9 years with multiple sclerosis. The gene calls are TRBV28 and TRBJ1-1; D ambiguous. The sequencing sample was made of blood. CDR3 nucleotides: TGTGCCAGCGTCTCTAGACGTACTGAAGCTTTCTTT. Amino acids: CASVSRRTEAFF. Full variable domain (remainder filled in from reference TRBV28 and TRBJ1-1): DVKVTQSSRYLVKRTGEKVFLECVQDMDHENMFWYRQDPGLGLRLIYFSYDVKMKEKGDIPEGYSVSREKKERFSLILESASTNQTSMYLCASVSRRTEAFFGQGTRLTVV.